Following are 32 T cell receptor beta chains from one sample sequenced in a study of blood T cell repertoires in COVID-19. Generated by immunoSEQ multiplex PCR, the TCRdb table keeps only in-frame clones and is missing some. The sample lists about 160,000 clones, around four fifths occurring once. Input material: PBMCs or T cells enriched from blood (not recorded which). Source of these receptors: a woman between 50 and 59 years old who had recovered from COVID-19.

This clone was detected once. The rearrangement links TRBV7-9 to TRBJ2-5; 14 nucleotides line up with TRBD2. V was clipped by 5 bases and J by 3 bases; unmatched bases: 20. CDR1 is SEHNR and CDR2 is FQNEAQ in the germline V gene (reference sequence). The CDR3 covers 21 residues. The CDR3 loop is CASSKSPGTSGRALVKETQYF. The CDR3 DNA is TGTGCCAGCAGCAAAAGCCCCGGGACTAGCGGGAGAGCGCTGGTAAAAGAGACCCAGTACTTC.

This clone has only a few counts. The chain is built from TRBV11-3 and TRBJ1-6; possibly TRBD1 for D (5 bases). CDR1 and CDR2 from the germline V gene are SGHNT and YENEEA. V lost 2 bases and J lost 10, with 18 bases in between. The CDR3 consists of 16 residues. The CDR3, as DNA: TGTGCCAGCAGCTTAAAAGGGGTCCGTGCGAGGTCACCCCTCCACTTT. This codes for CASSLKGVRARSPLHF.

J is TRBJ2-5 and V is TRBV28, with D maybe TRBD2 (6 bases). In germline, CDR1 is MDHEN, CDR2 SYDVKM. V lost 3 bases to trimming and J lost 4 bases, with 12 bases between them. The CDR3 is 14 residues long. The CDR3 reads CASSLGGITETQYF. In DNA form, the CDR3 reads TGTGCCAGCAGTTTGGGGGGAATAACAGAGACCCAGTACTTC.

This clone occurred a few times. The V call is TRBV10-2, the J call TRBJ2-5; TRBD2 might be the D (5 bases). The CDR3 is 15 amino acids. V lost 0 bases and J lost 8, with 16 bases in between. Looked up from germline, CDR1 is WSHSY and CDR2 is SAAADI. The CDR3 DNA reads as TGCGCCAGCAGTGAGTCGAGGGCGGGTTCGAGCACCCAGTACTTC. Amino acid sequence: CASSESRAGSSTQYF.

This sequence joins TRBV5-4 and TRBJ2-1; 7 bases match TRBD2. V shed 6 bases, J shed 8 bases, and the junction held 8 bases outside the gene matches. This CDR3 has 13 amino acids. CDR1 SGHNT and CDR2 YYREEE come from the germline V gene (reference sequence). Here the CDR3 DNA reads TGTGCCAGCAAATGGGCGGGAGTCTATGAGCAGTTCTTC. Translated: CASKWAGVYEQFF.

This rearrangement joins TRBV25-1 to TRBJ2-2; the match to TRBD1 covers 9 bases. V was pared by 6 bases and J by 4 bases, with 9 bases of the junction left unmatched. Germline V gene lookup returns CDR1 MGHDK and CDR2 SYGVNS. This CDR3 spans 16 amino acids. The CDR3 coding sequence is TGTGCCAGCAGGGACCAGACAGGGGGTCGCACCGGGGAGCTGTTTTTT. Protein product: CASRDQTGGRTGELFF.

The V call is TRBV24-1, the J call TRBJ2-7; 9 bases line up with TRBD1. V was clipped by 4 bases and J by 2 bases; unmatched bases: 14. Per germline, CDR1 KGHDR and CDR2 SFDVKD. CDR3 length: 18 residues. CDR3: CATSESPGQGTIPYEQYF. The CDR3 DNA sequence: TGTGCCACCAGTGAATCGCCGGGACAGGGTACAATACCCTACGAGCAGTACTTC.

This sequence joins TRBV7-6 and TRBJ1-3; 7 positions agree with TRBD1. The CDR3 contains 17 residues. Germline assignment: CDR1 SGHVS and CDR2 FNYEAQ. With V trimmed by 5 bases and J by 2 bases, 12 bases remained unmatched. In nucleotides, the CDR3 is TGTGCCAGCAGCAAAGGGACCGTAGGGACAGCTGGAAACACCATATATTTT. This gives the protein CASSKGTVGTAGNTIYF.

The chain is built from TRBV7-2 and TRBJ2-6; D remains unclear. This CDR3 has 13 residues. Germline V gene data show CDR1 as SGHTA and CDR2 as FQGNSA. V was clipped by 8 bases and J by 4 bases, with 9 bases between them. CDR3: CASSPVGANVLTF. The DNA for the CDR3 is TGTGCCAGCTCCCCCGTGGGGGCCAACGTCCTGACTTTC.

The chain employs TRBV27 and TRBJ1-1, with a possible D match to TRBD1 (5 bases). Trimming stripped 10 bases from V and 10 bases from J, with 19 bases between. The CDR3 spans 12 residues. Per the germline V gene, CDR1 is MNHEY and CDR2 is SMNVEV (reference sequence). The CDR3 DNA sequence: TGTGCCACCTCGCGGGGGGAAGGGCCAGCTTTCTTT. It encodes CATSRGEGPAFF.

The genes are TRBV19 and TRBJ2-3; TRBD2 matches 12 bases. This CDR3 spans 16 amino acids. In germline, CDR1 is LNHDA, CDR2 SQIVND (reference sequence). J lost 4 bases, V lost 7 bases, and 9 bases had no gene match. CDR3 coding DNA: TGTGCCAGTAAGGAGACTAGCGGGAGAAGCGCAGATACGCAGTATTTT. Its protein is CASKETSGRSADTQYF.

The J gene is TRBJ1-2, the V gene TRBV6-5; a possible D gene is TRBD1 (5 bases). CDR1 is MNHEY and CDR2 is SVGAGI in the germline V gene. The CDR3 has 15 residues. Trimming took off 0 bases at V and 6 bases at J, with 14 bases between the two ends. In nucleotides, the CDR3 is TGTGCCAGCAGTTACTCCGCAGGGTATACGGATGGCTACACCTTC. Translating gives CASSYSAGYTDGYTF.

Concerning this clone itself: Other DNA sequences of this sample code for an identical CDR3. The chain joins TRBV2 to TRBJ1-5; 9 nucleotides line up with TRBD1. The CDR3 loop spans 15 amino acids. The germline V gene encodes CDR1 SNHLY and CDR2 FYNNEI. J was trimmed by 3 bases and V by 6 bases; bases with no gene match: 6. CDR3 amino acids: CASRPDRGNNQPQHF. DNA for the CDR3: TGTGCCAGCAGGCCCGACAGGGGGAACAATCAGCCCCAGCATTTT.

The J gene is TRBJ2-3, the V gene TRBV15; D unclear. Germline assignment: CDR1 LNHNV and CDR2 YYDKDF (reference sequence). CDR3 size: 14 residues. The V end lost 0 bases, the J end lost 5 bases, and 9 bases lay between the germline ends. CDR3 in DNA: TGTGCCACCAGCAGAGACCAACTTAAAGATACGCAGTATTTT. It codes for CATSRDQLKDTQYF.

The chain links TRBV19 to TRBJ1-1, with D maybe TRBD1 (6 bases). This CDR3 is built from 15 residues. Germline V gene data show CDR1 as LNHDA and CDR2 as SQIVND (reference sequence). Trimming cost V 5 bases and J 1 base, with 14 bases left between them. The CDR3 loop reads CASSSATGWNTEAFF. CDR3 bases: TGTGCCAGTAGTTCAGCGACAGGATGGAACACTGAAGCTTTCTTT.

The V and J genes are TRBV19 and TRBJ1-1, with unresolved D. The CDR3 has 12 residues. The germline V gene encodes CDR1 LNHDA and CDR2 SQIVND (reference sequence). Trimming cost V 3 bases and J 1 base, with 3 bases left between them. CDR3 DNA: TGTGCCAGTAGTATCGGGAACACTGAAGCTTTCTTT. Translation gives CASSIGNTEAFF.

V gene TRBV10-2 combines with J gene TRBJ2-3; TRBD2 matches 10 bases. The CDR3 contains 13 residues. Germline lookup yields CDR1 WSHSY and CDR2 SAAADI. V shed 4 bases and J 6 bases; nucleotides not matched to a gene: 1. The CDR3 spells CASSGGLADTQYF. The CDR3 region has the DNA TGCGCCAGCAGTGGGGGACTAGCGGATACGCAGTATTTT.

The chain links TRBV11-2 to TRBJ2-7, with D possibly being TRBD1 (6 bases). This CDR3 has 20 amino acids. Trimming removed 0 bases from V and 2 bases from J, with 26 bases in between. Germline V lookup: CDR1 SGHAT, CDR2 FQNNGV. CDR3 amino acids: CASSLEVVGGYGGPAYEQYF. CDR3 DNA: TGTGCCAGCAGCTTAGAAGTGGTAGGGGGATATGGGGGTCCCGCCTACGAGCAGTACTTC.

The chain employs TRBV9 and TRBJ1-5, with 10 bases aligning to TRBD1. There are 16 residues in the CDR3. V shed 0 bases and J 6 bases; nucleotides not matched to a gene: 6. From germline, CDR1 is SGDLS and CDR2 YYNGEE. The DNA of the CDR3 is TGTGCCAGCAGCGTAGAAAGCGGGACAGGGGTTCAGCCCCAGCATTTT. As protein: CASSVESGTGVQPQHF.

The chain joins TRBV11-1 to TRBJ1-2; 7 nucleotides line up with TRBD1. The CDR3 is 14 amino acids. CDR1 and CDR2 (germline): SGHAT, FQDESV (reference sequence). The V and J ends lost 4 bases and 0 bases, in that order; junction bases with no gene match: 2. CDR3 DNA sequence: TGTGCCAGCAGCTCCGGGACAGCTAACTATGGCTACACCTTC. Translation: CASSSGTANYGYTF.

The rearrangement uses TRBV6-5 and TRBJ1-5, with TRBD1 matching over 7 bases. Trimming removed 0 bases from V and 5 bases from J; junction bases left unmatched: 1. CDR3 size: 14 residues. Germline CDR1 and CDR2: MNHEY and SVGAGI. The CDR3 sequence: CASSYSGGYQPQHF. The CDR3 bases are TGTGCCAGCAGTTACTCAGGGGGCTATCAGCCCCAGCATTTT.

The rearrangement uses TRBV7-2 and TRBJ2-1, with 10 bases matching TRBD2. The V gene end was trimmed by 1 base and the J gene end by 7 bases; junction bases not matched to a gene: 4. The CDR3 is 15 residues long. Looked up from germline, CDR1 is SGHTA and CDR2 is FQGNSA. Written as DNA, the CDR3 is TGTGCCAGCAGCTTAGTAGCGGGAGGCTTTAATGAGCAGTTCTTC. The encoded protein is CASSLVAGGFNEQFF. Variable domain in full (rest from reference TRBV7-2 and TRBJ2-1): GAGVSQSPSNKVTEKGKDVELRCDPISGHTALYWYRQSLGQGLEFLIYFQGNSAPDKSGLPSDRFSAERTGGSVSTLTIQRTQQEDSAVYLCASSLVAGGFNEQFFGPGTRLTVL.

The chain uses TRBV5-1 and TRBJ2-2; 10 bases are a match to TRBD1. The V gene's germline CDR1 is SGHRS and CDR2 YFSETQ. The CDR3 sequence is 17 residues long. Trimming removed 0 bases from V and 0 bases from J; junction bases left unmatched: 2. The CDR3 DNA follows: TGCGCCAGCAGCTTGGCCGGGACAGGGGCGAACACCGGGGAGCTGTTTTTT. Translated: CASSLAGTGANTGELFF. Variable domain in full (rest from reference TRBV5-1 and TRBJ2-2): KAGVTQTPRYLIKTRGQQVTLSCSPISGHRSVSWYQQTPGQGLQFLFEYFSETQRNKGNFPGRFSGRQFSNSRSEMNVSTLELGDSALYLCASSLAGTGANTGELFFGEGSRLTVL.

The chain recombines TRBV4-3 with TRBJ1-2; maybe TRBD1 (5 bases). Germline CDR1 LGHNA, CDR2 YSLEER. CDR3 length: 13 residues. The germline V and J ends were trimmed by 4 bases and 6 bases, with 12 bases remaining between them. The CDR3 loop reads CASSLGGIDGYTF. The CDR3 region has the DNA TGCGCCAGCAGCCTCGGGGGAATCGATGGCTACACCTTC.

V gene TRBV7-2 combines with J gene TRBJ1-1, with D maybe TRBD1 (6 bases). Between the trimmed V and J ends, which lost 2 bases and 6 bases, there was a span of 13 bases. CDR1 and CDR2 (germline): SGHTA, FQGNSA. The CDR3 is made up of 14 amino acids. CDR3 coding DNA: TGTGCCAGCAGCTTATTCAGGGGCTGGGCTGAAGCTTTCTTT. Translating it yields CASSLFRGWAEAFF. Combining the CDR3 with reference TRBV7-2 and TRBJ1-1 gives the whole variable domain GAGVSQSPSNKVTEKGKDVELRCDPISGHTALYWYRQSLGQGLEFLIYFQGNSAPDKSGLPSDRFSAERTGGSVSTLTIQRTQQEDSAVYLCASSLFRGWAEAFFGQGTRLTVV.

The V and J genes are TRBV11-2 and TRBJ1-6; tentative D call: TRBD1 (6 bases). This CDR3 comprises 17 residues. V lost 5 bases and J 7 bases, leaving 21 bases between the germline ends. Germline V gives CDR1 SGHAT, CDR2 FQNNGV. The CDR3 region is CASSLRGGGLENSPLHF. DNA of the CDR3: TGTGCCAGCAGCCTTAGAGGCGGGGGCCTGGAAAATTCACCCCTCCACTTT. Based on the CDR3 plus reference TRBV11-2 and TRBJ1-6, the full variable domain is EAGVAQSPRYKIIEKRQSVAFWCNPISGHATLYWYQQILGQGPKLLIQFQNNGVVDDSQLPKDRFSAERLKGVDSTLKIQPAKLEDSAVYLCASSLRGGGLENSPLHFGNGTRLTVT.

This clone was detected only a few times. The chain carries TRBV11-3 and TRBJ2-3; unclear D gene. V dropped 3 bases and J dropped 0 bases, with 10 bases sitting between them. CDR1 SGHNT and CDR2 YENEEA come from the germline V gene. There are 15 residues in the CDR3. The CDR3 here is CASSFALTSTDTQYF. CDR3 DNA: TGTGCCAGCAGCTTTGCCCTGACTAGCACAGATACGCAGTATTTT.

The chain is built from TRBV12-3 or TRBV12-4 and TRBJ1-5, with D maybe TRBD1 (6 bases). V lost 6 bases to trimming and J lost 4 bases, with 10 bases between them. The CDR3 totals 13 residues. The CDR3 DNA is TGTGCCAGCAGCCAACAGGGAAATCAGCCCCAGCATTTT. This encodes CASSQQGNQPQHF.

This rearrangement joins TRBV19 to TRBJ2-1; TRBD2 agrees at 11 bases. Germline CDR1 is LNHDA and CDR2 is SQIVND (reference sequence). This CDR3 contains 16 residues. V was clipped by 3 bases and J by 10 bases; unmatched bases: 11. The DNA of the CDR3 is TGTGCCAGTAGTATTGTGGGACTAGCGGTCGTCAAGGAGCAGTTCTTC. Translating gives CASSIVGLAVVKEQFF.

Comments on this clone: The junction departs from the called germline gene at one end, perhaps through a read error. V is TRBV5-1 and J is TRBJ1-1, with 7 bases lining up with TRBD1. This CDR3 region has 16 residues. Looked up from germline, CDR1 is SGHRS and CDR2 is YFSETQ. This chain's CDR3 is CASSLGQGVVNTEAFF. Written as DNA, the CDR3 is TGCGCCAGCAGCTTGGGACAGGGAGTGGTGAATACTGAAGCTTTCTTT.

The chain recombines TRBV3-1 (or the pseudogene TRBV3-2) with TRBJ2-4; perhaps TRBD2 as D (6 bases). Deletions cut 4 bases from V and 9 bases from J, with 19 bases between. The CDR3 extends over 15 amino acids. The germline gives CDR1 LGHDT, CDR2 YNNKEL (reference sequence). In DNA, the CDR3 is TGTGCCAGCAGCCCGACCGGGACGAACGGGGGCATTCAGTACTTC. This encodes CASSPTGTNGGIQYF.

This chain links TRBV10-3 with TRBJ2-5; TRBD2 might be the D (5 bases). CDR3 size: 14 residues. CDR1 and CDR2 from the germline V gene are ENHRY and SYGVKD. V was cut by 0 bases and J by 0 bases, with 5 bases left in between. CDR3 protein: CAISESLDQETQYF. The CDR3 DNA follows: TGTGCCATCAGTGAGTCACTAGACCAAGAGACCCAGTACTTC.